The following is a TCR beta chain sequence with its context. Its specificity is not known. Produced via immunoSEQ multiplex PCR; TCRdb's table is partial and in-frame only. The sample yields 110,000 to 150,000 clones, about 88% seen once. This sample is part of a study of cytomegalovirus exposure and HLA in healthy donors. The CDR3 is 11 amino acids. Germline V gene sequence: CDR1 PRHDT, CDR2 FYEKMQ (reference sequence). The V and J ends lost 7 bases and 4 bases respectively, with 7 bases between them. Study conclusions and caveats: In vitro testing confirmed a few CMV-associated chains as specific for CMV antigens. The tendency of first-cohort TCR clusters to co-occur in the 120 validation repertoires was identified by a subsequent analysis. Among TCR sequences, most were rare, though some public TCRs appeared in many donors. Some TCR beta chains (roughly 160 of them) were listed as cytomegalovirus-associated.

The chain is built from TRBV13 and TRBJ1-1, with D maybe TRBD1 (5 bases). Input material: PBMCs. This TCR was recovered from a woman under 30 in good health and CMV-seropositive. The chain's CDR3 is CASTQGTEAFF. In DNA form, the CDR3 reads TGTGCCAGCACCCAGGGCACTGAAGCTTTCTTT.